These 19 T cell receptor beta chains came from one sample sequenced in a study of blood T cell repertoires in COVID-19. Repertoires were generated with immunoSEQ multiplex PCR, while TCRdb's copy carries only in-frame clones and drops some. Among 60,000 to 75,000 clones, 75% to 90% were seen once, and the ten largest hold under 6.5%. Sequenced material: peripheral blood. Source of these receptors: a man between 50 and 59 years old with active COVID-19.

The rearrangement uses TRBV28 and TRBJ1-1, with D possibly being TRBD1 (5 bases). This CDR3 is built from 12 residues. V lost 3 bases and J 5 bases, leaving 7 bases between the germline ends. The V gene's germline CDR1 is MDHEN and CDR2 SYDVKM. CDR3 region: CASSFGGTEAFF. The CDR3 DNA is TGTGCCAGCAGTTTCGGGGGTACTGAAGCTTTCTTT.

The chain links TRBV5-1 to TRBJ2-7, with unresolved D. V lost 0 bases and J lost 1, with 5 bases in between. The V gene's germline CDR1 is SGHRS and CDR2 YFSETQ. This CDR3 has 13 amino acids. CDR3 in amino acids: CASSLETSYEQYF. In DNA, the CDR3 is TGCGCCAGCAGCTTGGAAACTTCCTACGAGCAGTACTTC.

The chain combines TRBV4-1 with TRBJ1-5; D gene ambiguous. V dropped 0 bases and J dropped 4 bases, with 13 bases sitting between them. The CDR3 has 16 residues. Germline-derived CDR1 and CDR2 are MGHRA and YSYEKL. CDR3 protein: CASSQDQVGGNQPQHF. DNA of the CDR3: TGCGCCAGCAGCCAAGATCAGGTGGGAGGTAATCAGCCCCAGCATTTT.

The V gene is TRBV7-3, the J gene TRBJ2-1; D unresolved. The CDR3 is 11 amino acids. V shed 6 bases and J shed 5 bases, with 5 bases lying between them. From germline, CDR1 is SGHTA and CDR2 FQGTGA. The CDR3 spells CASSQNNEQFF. In DNA form, the CDR3 reads TGTGCCAGCAGTCAAAACAATGAGCAGTTCTTC. Based on the CDR3 plus reference TRBV7-3 and TRBJ2-1, the full variable domain is GAGVSQTPSNKVTEKGKYVELRCDPISGHTALYWYRQSLGQGPEFLIYFQGTGAADDSGLPNDRFFAVRPEGSVSTLKIQRTERGDSAVYLCASSQNNEQFFGPGTRLTVL.

The chain employs TRBV6-2 or TRBV6-3 and TRBJ1-6; D possibly corresponds to TRBD1 (5 bases). Germline V gene lookup returns CDR1 MNHEY and CDR2 SVGEGT. Between the trimmed V and J ends, which lost 5 bases and 7 bases, there was a span of 15 bases. The CDR3 has 15 residues. Here the CDR3 DNA reads TGTGCCAGCAGTCGAGTGGGTTCAGGGAATTCACCCCTCCACTTT. It specifies CASSRVGSGNSPLHF.

The table lists this clone with a count of one. The chain is built from TRBV28 and TRBJ1-6; a weak D match, TRBD1 (5 bases). The V end lost 5 bases, the J end lost 7 bases, and 15 bases lay between the germline ends. The CDR3 spans 15 residues. Germline V gene sequence: CDR1 MDHEN, CDR2 SYDVKM. The CDR3 DNA reads TGTGCCAGCAGTCCCTTCGGGGGATCAAATTCACCCCTCCACTTT. Translating it yields CASSPFGGSNSPLHF.

This rearrangement joins TRBV7-2 to TRBJ1-1, with D possibly being TRBD1 (5 bases). V was pared by 3 bases and J by 2 bases, with 10 bases between. Germline V gives CDR1 SGHTA, CDR2 FQGNSA. There are 14 residues in the CDR3. The CDR3 DNA sequence: TGTGCCAGCAGCTTTCGACAGTTAAACACTGAAGCTTTCTTT. Translation: CASSFRQLNTEAFF.

This chain uses TRBV6-4 with TRBJ2-6; D not certain. CDR3 size: 14 residues. Germline values: CDR1 MRHNA, CDR2 SNTAGT. The germline V and J ends were trimmed by 5 bases and 0 bases, with 5 bases remaining between them. As DNA, the CDR3 is TGTGCCAGCAGTCCCGTCTCTGGGGCCAACGTCCTGACTTTC. It translates to CASSPVSGANVLTF.

This clone was observed once. The chain recombines TRBV29-1 with TRBJ1-4, with 8 bases aligning to TRBD1. This CDR3 is 12 amino acids long. Germline V lookup: CDR1 SQVTM, CDR2 ANQGSEA. V was clipped by 4 bases and J by 6 bases; unmatched bases: 1. CDR3 sequence: CSVVQGDEKLFF. The CDR3 DNA sequence: TGCAGCGTTGTACAGGGGGATGAAAAACTGTTTTTT. The complete variable domain, with remaining parts taken from reference TRBV29-1 and TRBJ1-4, reads SAVISQKPSRDICQRGTSLTIQCQVDSQVTMMFWYRQQPGQSLTLIATANQGSEATYESGFVIDKFPISRPNLTFSTLTVSNMSPEDSSIYLCSVVQGDEKLFFGSGTQLSVL.

This sequence joins TRBV6-4 and TRBJ2-1, with D perhaps matching TRBD2 (6 bases). The V end was cut by 0 bases, the J end by 4 bases, with 19 bases between. CDR3 size: 18 residues. The germline V gene encodes CDR1 MRHNA and CDR2 SNTAGT. The CDR3: CASSDSGSPGLPYNEQFF. Here the CDR3 DNA reads TGTGCCAGCAGTGACTCGGGGTCGCCCGGACTACCATACAATGAGCAGTTCTTC.

This sequence joins TRBV2 and TRBJ1-6; no reliable D call. This CDR3 contains 13 residues. Germline assignment: CDR1 SNHLY and CDR2 FYNNEI. V was clipped by 8 bases and J by 4 bases, with 9 bases between them. This CDR3 reads CASFPSYNSPLHF. The CDR3, as DNA: TGTGCCAGCTTCCCCAGTTATAATTCACCCCTCCACTTT.

In DNA, the CDR3 is TGTGCCAGCAGCGCAAACGACAGGGCTTTGGCTGGGGCCAACGTCCTGACTTTC. This translates into CASSANDRALAGANVLTF. The chain employs TRBV7-9 and TRBJ2-6; 7 bases align to TRBD1. This CDR3 comprises 18 residues. The V segment lost 5 bases and the J segment 2 bases; nucleotides outside the gene matches: 12. Germline V gene lookup returns CDR1 SEHNR and CDR2 FQNEAQ (reference sequence).

The rearrangement joins TRBV6-5 to TRBJ2-7; 7 positions agree with TRBD1. CDR3 length: 15 amino acids. V gave up 10 bases and J gave up 3 bases; unmatched junction bases: 15. Germline values: CDR1 MNHEY, CDR2 SVGAGI. CDR3 residues: CATQVGSGGIYEQYF. The CDR3 DNA reads as TGTGCCACCCAGGTAGGGTCAGGGGGTATCTACGAGCAGTACTTC.

This rearrangement joins TRBV28 to TRBJ2-7; the match to TRBD2 covers 13 bases. V shed 3 bases, J shed 5 bases, and the junction held 10 bases outside the gene matches. CDR3 size: 17 residues. CDR1 is MDHEN, CDR2 SYDVKM, per germline. For the CDR3, the DNA is TGTGCCAGCAGTTTGGGACTAGCGGGATCATTTCGGGACGAGCAGTACTTC. This sequence encodes CASSLGLAGSFRDEQYF.

The chain has TRBV12-3 or TRBV12-4 and TRBJ1-2; no clear D. V lost 7 bases and J 3 bases, leaving 12 bases between the germline ends. CDR3 length: 13 residues. The CDR3 region is CASTFDTDYGYTF. The CDR3, as DNA: TGTGCCAGCACTTTTGACACGGACTATGGCTACACCTTC.

This clone appeared a single time. The DNA of the CDR3 is TGTGCCAGCAGCCAGCCTCGGACTAGCGGATCCTACAATGAGCAGTTCTTC. Its protein is CASSQPRTSGSYNEQFF. The chain uses TRBV3-1 (or the pseudogene TRBV3-2) and TRBJ2-1; TRBD2 agrees at 10 bases. The CDR3 has 17 residues. CDR1 is LGHDT, CDR2 YNNKEL, per germline (reference sequence). Trimming took 3 bases from V and 1 from J; bases not matched to a gene: 6.

The chain couples TRBV20-1 to TRBJ2-2, with D possibly being TRBD1 (5 bases). Looked up from germline, CDR1 is DFQATT and CDR2 is SNEGSKA (reference sequence). The V gene lost 6 bases and the J gene lost 6 bases, with 14 bases spanning the gap. The CDR3 runs to 13 residues. CDR3 residues: CSASERQPGELFF. In DNA form, the CDR3 reads TGCAGTGCCAGTGAGAGACAGCCCGGGGAGCTGTTTTTT.

This clone showed up just once. Here the CDR3 reads CASSRAGTSTNEKLFF. Written as DNA, the CDR3 is TGTGCCAGCAGCCGAGCGGGGACATCAACTAATGAAAAACTGTTTTTT. This chain uses TRBV28 with TRBJ1-4, with TRBD1 as a possible D gene (6 bases). This CDR3 region has 16 residues. Germline lookup yields CDR1 MDHEN and CDR2 SYDVKM. The V gene lost 6 bases and the J gene lost 0 bases, with 14 bases spanning the gap.

V gene TRBV24-1 combines with J gene TRBJ2-1, with TRBD1 identical over 10 bases. Losses at the gene ends were 5 bases for V and 9 bases for J; bases not matched to a gene: 6. The CDR3 contains 14 residues. CDR1 is KGHDR and CDR2 is SFDVKD in the germline V gene. CDR3: CATSAAGTGAEQFF. CDR3 DNA: TGTGCCACCAGTGCGGCCGGGACAGGGGCTGAGCAGTTCTTC.